This TCR beta chain was observed in a study of CD4 T cells in relation to SARS-CoV-2 and coronaviruses. Background on the study: Crossreactive spike epitopes shared across donors were mapped to their HLA restriction. Findings of the study overall: No crossreactivity against non-spike viral proteins was tested here.

Sequencing used immunoSEQ multiplex PCR; TCRdb keeps in-frame clones, though not all of them. The sample holds about 36,000 clones, 77% seen once. As concerns this clone: Its antigen is as yet unknown.

For about nine days, roughly 9.4 x 10^4 sorted CD4+ cells grew with T cell-depleted PBMCs and CEF. This TCR was recovered from an adult with COVID-19. Sequenced material: memory CD4+ T cells from PBMCs, cultured in vitro.

The CDR3 coding sequence is TGTGCCAGCAGCTTAGCTCTGGAGACCCAGTACTTC. It is translated as CASSLALETQYF. The rearrangement uses TRBV7-6 and TRBJ2-5, with D unresolved. The CDR3 loop spans 12 amino acids. Between the trimmed V and J ends, which lost 0 bases and 5 bases, there was a span of 4 bases. Germline V gene lookup returns CDR1 SGHVS and CDR2 FNYEAQ.